The rows below give T cell receptor beta chains drawn from one sample of a study of T cells in Graves' hyperthyroidism and ophthalmopathy. TCRdb reprocessed the multiplex PCR reads with MiXCR, giving one entry per CDR3 protein. Of 300,000 to 400,000 distinct CDR3 sequences in the sample, approximately 13% were seen once. The sample taken for sequencing was blood. These TCRs come from a woman aged 18-29 years with Graves' hyperthyroidism. Each CDR3 is given with its conserved first and last residue. A D gene is named only where the DNA matches it firmly.

J,D,V,CDR3
TRBJ2-7,TRBD2,TRBV7-9,CASSLMGLANEQYF
TRBJ1-4,.,TRBV7-8,CASSSQLTSGDGEKLFF
TRBJ1-6,.,TRBV20-1,CSAPPTGSYNSPLHF
TRBJ2-3,.,TRBV20-1,CSASSSSWGTDTQYF
TRBJ2-5,.,TRBV6-1,CASSSQGRGETQYF
TRBJ2-7,.,TRBV6-1,CASSDEGVGSYEQYF
TRBJ2-7,.,TRBV5-5,CASSYGGLAAIYEQYF
TRBJ2-7,.,TRBV14,CASSPDGRGEQYF
TRBJ1-2,TRBD1,TRBV24-1,CATSVTTGTGDHPYVGYTF
TRBJ1-1,TRBD1,TRBV28,CASSLNRGHAMNTEAFF
TRBJ2-3,.,TRBV15,CATSSPFTDTQYF
TRBJ1-1,.,TRBV12-3/TRBV12-4,CASSPTGSSEAFF
TRBJ1-1,TRBD1,TRBV11-1,CASSLGTGHTEAFF
TRBJ1-6,TRBD1,TRBV7-7,CASSLGDRFNSPLHF
TRBJ1-1,.,TRBV4-2,CASTRAGARTEAFF
TRBJ2-5,.,TRBV10-2,CASSESGRDLRQETQYF
TRBJ2-2,.,TRBV18,CASSPDDGGTGELFF
TRBJ1-5,.,TRBV2,CASSSQGRSNQPQHF
TRBJ2-7,.,TRBV10-2,CASRPDGGDEQYF
TRBJ2-2,.,TRBV5-1,CASSLGQGGRRELFF
TRBJ2-5,.,TRBV20-1,CSASLHETQYF
TRBJ1-2,.,TRBV30,CAWSVLGTGRRGYTF
TRBJ1-2,.,TRBV19,CASSDRSYGYTF
TRBJ1-2,.,TRBV6-5,CASSYGEAYGYTF
TRBJ2-3,.,TRBV9,CASSVAGTPRTDTQYF
TRBJ2-1,.,TRBV24-1,CATSDPPGGHEQFF
TRBJ2-7,.,TRBV24-1,CATSPGTDSYEQYF
TRBJ1-2,TRBD1,TRBV5-4,CASSTQGVSGYTF
TRBJ1-2,TRBD1,TRBV5-4,CASSLADRAYGYTF
TRBJ1-5,.,TRBV10-3,CAIGGTDQPQHF
TRBJ1-1,.,TRBV29-1,CSVQAYSNTEAFF
TRBJ2-7,.,TRBV28,CASSFLRGGPSGAGEQYF
TRBJ1-3,.,TRBV7-6,CASSPQPYSGNTIYF
TRBJ1-3,.,TRBV28,CASSLPGTGQASGNTIYF
TRBJ1-1,.,TRBV7-3,CASSFGPAGTEAFF